Here is one TCR beta chain with its context. Per germline, CDR1 SGHRS and CDR2 YFSETQ. The CDR3 extends over 15 amino acids. Trimming removed 3 bases at V and 5 bases at J, with 14 bases between. This entry is derived from a study of cytomegalovirus exposure and HLA in healthy donors. Amplification used 60 Vbeta primers and 13 Jbeta primers. The repertoire was sequenced with immunoSEQ multiplex PCR; TCRdb's copy has only in-frame clones and lacks some. The profile shows roughly 150,000 clones, 65% to 80% of them singletons. This chain links TRBV5-1 with TRBJ2-2; TRBD1 might be the D (7 bases). The TCR originated in a human donor in good health. The material sequenced was PBMCs. The CDR3 nucleotides are TGCGCCAGCAGCTCATTGGCAGGGGGGACCGGGGAGCTGTTTTTT. This codes for CASSSLAGGTGELFF.